The rows below give T cell receptor beta chains drawn from one sample of a study of shared clonotypes between healthy human individuals. The data were produced by immunoSEQ multiplex PCR, yet TCRdb's version contains in-frame clones alone and is incomplete. The sample includes 950,000 to 1,300,000 clones, approximately 70% of them seen just once. Sequencing input: memory CD4+ T cells sorted from blood. The receptors derive from a man younger than 35 in good health. Each CDR3 is given with its conserved first and last residue. Each record gives: J gene, D gene, V gene, clone size, CDR3 DNA, CDR3 protein. A D gene is named only where the DNA matches it firmly. Clone size is shown for a subset of rows, as once, few, many or a class of expanded clone.

>TRBJ1-5|TRBD1|TRBV6-1|-
TGTGCCAGCACTGCGGACAGGGCTCAGCCCCAGCATTTT
CASTADRAQPQHF
>TRBJ2-6|-|TRBV19|-
TGTGCCAGTGTTTATTCTAGCTCTGGGGCCAACGTCCTGACTTTC
CASVYSSSGANVLTF
>TRBJ2-3|-|TRBV7-2|-
TGTGCCAGCAGCTTAGGGCTAGCATCAGATACGCAGTATTTT
CASSLGLASDTQYF
>TRBJ2-3|-|TRBV5-6|-
TGTGCCAGCAGCTTGGTACCGGCAGGGATAGAGGATACGCAGTATTTT
CASSLVPAGIEDTQYF
>TRBJ2-2|TRBD1|TRBV13|-
TGTGCCAGCAGCTTAGGTCCACCGGGACAGTATACCGGGGAGCTGTTTTTT
CASSLGPPGQYTGELFF
>TRBJ2-1|TRBD2|TRBV19|-
TGTGCCAGTAGTATCTTGGGACTAGCGTCCTACAATGAGCAGTTCTTC
CASSILGLASYNEQFF
>TRBJ1-1|TRBD1|TRBV5-1|-
TGCGCCAGCACCCCGACAGGGGTGAACACTGAAGCTTTCTTT
CASTPTGVNTEAFF
>TRBJ2-7|TRBD2|TRBV5-1|few
TGCGCCAGCAGGAGGGGAGGGGACGGTTCGTACGAGCAGTACTTC
CASRRGGDGSYEQYF
>TRBJ1-4|-|TRBV18|few
TGTGCCAGCTCGCGCTCAGGGTCAACTAATGAAAAACTGTTTTTT
CASSRSGSTNEKLFF
>TRBJ2-5|-|TRBV11-2|-
TGTGCCAGCAGCTTAGGGGTCCAAGAGACCCAGTACTTC
CASSLGVQETQYF
>TRBJ2-3|TRBD2|TRBV10-3|few
TGTGCCATCAGGGGGACTAGCGGAAACACAGATACGCAGTATTTT
CAIRGTSGNTDTQYF
>TRBJ1-1|-|TRBV7-6|-
TGTGCCAGCAGCACCTCCGGGACGCCGAACACTGAAGCTTTCTTT
CASSTSGTPNTEAFF
>TRBJ1-1|-|TRBV20-1|-
TGCAGTGCGGGGGAGAACACTGAAGCTTTCTTT
CSAGENTEAFF
>TRBJ2-1|-|TRBV5-1|-
TGCGCCAGCAGCTTTGTCCCTGGCAGGGGCTCCTTGGGGGAGCAGTTCTTC
CASSFVPGRGSLGEQFF
>TRBJ2-5|-|TRBV5-4|-
TGTGCCAGCAGCAACCAAGAGACCCAGTACTTC
CASSNQETQYF
>TRBJ2-2|-|TRBV9|-
TGTGCCAGCAGCGTAGGGGGCTTAAGTGTTGCCGGGGAGCTGTTTTTT
CASSVGGLSVAGELFF
>TRBJ1-6|-|TRBV2|-
TGTGCCAGCAGTGGGTCTGGAAGCTCCTATAATTCACCCCTCCACTTT
CASSGSGSSYNSPLHF
>TRBJ1-6|-|TRBV15|-
TGTGCCACCAGCAGTACAGCTACCAATTCACCCCTCCACTTT
CATSSTATNSPLHF
>TRBJ2-7|TRBD1|TRBV6-5|once
TGTGCCAGCAGTTCGTCCGGGACAGGGGTTATCGAGCAGTACTTC
CASSSSGTGVIEQYF
>TRBJ2-7|TRBD1|TRBV11-3|few
TGTGCCAGCAGCCCGACAGGGGGCCGGGAGCAGTACTTC
CASSPTGGREQYF
>TRBJ2-7|-|TRBV18|-
TGTGCCAGCTCACCACTTTCCGGGGGCAAGCCCTACGAGCAGTACTTC
CASSPLSGGKPYEQYF
>TRBJ2-4|-|TRBV2|once
TGTGCCAGCAGTGAAGCATACAGGGCGACAAACATTCAGTACTTC
CASSEAYRATNIQYF
>TRBJ2-7|-|TRBV6-6|-
TGTGCCAGTACATACTCGGGGGCCCAGAGGGAGCAGTACTTC
CASTYSGAQREQYF